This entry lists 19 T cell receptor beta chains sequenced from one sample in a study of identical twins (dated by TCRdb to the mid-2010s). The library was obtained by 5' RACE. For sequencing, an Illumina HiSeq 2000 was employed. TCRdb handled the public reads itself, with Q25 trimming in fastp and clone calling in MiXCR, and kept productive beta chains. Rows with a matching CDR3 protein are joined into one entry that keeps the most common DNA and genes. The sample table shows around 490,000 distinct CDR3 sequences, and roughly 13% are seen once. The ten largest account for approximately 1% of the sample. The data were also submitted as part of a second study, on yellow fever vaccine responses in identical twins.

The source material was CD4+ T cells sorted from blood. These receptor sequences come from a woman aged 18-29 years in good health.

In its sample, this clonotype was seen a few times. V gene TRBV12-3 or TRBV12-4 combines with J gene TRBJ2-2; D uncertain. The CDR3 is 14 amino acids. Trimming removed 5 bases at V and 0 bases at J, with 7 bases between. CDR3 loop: CASSDRANTGELFF. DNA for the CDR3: TGTGCCAGCAGTGACCGGGCGAACACCGGGGAGCTGTTTTTT.

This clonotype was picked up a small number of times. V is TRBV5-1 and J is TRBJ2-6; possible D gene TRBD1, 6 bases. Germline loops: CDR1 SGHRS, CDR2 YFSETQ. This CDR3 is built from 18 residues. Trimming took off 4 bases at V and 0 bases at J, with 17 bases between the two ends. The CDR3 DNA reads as TGCGCCAGCAGCCAGAAACAGGGATTGGGCTCTGGGGCCAACGTCCTGACTTTC. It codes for CASSQKQGLGSGANVLTF.

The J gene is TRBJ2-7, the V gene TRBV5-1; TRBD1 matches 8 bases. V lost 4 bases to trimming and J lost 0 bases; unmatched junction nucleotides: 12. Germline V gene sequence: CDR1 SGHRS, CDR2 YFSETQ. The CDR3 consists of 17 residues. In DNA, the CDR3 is TGCGCCAGCAGCCTAGAATTCACAGGGGGACTCTCCTACGAGCAGTACTTC. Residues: CASSLEFTGGLSYEQYF.

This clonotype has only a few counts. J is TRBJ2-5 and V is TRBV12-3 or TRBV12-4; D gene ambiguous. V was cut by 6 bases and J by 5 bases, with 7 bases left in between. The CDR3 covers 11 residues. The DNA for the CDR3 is TGTGCCAGCAGCGCTGTGGAGACCCAGTACTTC. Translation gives CASSAVETQYF.

CDR3 amino acids: CASSEEKQYGYTF. The CDR3 coding sequence is TGTGCCAGCAGTGAAGAGAAGCAATATGGCTACACCTTC. The rearrangement links TRBV2 to TRBJ1-2; no clear D. The ends were cut back, 1 base at V and 5 bases at J, with 8 bases in the middle. Per germline, CDR1 SNHLY and CDR2 FYNNEI. This CDR3 is 13 amino acids long.

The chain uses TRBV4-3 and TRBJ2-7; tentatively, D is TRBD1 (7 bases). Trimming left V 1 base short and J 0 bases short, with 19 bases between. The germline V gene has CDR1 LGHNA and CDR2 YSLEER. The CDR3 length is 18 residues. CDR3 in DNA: TGCGCCAGCAGCCAAGGGTGGGGCAGGGGGGCCCGCTCCTACGAGCAGTACTTC. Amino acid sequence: CASSQGWGRGARSYEQYF.

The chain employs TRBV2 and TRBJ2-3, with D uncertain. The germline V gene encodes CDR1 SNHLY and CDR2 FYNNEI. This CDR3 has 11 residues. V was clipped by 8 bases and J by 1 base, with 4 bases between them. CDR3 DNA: TGTGCCAGCGTGCGCACAGATACGCAGTATTTT. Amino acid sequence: CASVRTDTQYF.

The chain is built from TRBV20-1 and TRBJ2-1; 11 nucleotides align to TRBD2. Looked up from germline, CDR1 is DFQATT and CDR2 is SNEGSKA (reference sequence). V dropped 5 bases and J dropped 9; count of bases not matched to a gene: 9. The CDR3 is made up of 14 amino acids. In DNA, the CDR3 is TGCAGTGCTCCCTGGGGACTAGCGGATTCTGAGCAGTTCTTC. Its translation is CSAPWGLADSEQFF.

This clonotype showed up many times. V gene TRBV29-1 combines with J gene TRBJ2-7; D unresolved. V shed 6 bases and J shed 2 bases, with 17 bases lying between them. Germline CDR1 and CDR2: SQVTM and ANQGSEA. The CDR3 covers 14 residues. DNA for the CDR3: TGCAGCGTCACGCGCGCGGTGGGTCCCTACGAGCAGTACTTC. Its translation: CSVTRAVGPYEQYF.

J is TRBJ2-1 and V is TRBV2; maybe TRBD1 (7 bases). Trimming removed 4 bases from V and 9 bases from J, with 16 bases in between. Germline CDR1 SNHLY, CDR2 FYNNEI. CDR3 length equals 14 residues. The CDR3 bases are TGTGCCAGCAGTGGGGGACAGCGGGCTGTTGAGCAGTTCTTC. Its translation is CASSGGQRAVEQFF. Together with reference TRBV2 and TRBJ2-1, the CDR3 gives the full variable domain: EPEVTQTPSHQVTQMGQEVILRCVPISNHLYFYWYRQILGQKVEFLVSFYNNEISEKSEIFDDQFSVERPDGSNFTLKIRSTKLEDSAMYFCASSGGQRAVEQFFGPGTRLTVL.

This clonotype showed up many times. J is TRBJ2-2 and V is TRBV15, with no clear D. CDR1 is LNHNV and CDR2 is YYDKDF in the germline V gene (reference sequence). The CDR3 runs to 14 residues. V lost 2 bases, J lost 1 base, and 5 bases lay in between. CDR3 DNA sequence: TGTGCCACCAGCAGATCCGGGAACACCGGGGAGCTGTTTTTT. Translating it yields CATSRSGNTGELFF.

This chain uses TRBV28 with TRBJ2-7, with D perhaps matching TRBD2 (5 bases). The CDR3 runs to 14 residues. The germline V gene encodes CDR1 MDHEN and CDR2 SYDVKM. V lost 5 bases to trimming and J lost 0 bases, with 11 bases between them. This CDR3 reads CASSLVDYSYEQYF. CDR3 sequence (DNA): TGTGCCAGCAGTCTAGTCGACTACTCCTACGAGCAGTACTTC.

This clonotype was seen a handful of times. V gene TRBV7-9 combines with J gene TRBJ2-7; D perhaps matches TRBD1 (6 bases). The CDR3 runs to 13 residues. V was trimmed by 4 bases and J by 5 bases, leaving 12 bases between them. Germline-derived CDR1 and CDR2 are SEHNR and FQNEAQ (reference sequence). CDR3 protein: CASSYQTGNEQYF. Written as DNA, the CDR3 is TGTGCCAGCAGCTACCAAACAGGGAACGAGCAGTACTTC.

CDR3 residues: CSARTSGSNSYEQYF. DNA of the CDR3: TGCAGTGCAAGGACTAGCGGGTCTAACTCCTACGAGCAGTACTTC. The chain carries TRBV20-1 and TRBJ2-7, with TRBD2 matching 11 bases. The CDR3 has 15 residues. V trimming: 6 bases; J trimming: 0 bases; junction bases outside the gene matches: 7. Germline-derived CDR1 and CDR2 are DFQATT and SNEGSKA (reference sequence).

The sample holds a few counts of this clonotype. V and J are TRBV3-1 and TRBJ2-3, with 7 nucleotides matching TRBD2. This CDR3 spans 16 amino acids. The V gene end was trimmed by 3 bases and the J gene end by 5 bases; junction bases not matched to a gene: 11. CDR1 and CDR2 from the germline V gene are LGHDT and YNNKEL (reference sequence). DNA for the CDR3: TGTGCCAGCAGCCAGGGCGGGGGAAAAGGTGGAGATACGCAGTATTTT. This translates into CASSQGGGKGGDTQYF.

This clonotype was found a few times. CDR3 nucleotides: TGCAGTGCCACAACTCAGGGGTCCCCAGAGACCCAGTACTTC. It translates to CSATTQGSPETQYF. The chain couples TRBV20-1 to TRBJ2-5, with D tentatively TRBD1 (6 bases). The germline V and J ends were trimmed by 6 bases and 4 bases, with 18 bases remaining between them. CDR1 DFQATT and CDR2 SNEGSKA come from the germline V gene (reference sequence). The CDR3 sequence is 14 residues long.

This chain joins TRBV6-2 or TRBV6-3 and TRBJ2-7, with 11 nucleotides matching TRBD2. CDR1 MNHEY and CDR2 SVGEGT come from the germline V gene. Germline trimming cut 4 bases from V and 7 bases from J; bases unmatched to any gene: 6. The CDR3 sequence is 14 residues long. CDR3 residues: CASSSETSGKEQYF. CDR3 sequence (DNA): TGTGCCAGCAGTTCCGAGACTAGCGGGAAAGAGCAGTACTTC.

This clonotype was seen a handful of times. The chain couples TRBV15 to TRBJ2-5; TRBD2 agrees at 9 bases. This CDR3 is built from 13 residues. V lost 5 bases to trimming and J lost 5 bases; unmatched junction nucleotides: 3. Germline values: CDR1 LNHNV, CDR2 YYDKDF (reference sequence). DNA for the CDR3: TGTGCCACCAGCGGGACTAGCATCGAGACCCAGTACTTC. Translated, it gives CATSGTSIETQYF.

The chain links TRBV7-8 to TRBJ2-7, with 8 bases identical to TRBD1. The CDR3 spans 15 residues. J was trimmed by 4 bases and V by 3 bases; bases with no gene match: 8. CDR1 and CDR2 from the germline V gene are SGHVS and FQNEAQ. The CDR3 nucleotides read TGTGCCAGCAGCTTGGGACAGGTCGGGCCTTACGAGCAGTACTTC. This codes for CASSLGQVGPYEQYF.